This paragraph reports one T cell receptor beta chain. This entry comes from a study of blood T cell repertoires in COVID-19. Profiling relied on immunoSEQ multiplex PCR, and the TCRdb table lists in-frame clones only, not all of them. The sample lists under 200,000 clones; approximately 85% were seen once. Germline loops: CDR1 SGHTA, CDR2 FQGNSA. The V and J ends lost 1 base and 5 bases respectively, with 14 bases between them. The CDR3 is 16 residues long. V is TRBV7-2 and J is TRBJ1-4; possible D gene TRBD1, 5 bases. The source material was peripheral blood. The receptor was derived from a woman of 80 years or more with acute or convalescent COVID-19. The CDR3 nucleotides read TGTGCCAGCAGCTTAGGTAGCCGACAGCCAAATGAAAAACTGTTTTTT. Protein sequence: CASSLGSRQPNEKLFF.